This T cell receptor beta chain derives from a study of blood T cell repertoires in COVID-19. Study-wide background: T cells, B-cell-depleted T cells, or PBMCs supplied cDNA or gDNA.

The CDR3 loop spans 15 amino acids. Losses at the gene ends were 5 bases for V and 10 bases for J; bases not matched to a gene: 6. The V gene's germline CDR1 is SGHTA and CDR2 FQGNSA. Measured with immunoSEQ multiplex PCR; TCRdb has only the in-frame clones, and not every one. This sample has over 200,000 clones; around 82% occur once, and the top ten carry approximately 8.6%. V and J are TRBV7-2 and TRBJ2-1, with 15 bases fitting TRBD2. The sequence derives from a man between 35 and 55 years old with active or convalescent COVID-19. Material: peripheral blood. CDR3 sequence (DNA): TGTGCCAGCAGCCCTCCCGGGACTAGCGGGAGGGAGCAGTTCTTC. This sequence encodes CASSPPGTSGREQFF.